This is a list of T cell receptor beta chains from one sample in a study of shared clonotypes between healthy human individuals. Clones were sequenced by immunoSEQ multiplex PCR, and TCRdb holds only the in-frame ones, with some missing. The table includes some 2,400,000 clones, around 95% detected once. The sample was naive CD4+ T cells sorted from blood. These receptors all come from a young man in good health. Both conserved end residues are trimmed from each CDR3. A D gene is named only where the DNA matches it firmly.

d_call: TRBD1; j_call: TRBJ1-2; v_call: TRBV7-2; cdr3_aa: ASSFDRDYT
d_call: .; j_call: TRBJ2-1; v_call: TRBV11-2; cdr3_aa: ASSLGSYNEQF
d_call: .; j_call: TRBJ2-5; v_call: TRBV20-1; cdr3_aa: SASAETQY
d_call: TRBD2; j_call: TRBJ2-5; v_call: TRBV6-5; cdr3_aa: ASSYSLAGGQETQY
d_call: TRBD1; j_call: TRBJ2-7; v_call: TRBV5-1; cdr3_aa: ASSLGDTGTGSYEQY
d_call: TRBD2; j_call: TRBJ2-3; v_call: TRBV19; cdr3_aa: ASRTPGSGSSDTQY
d_call: .; j_call: TRBJ2-7; v_call: TRBV5-6; cdr3_aa: ASSLDSGSYEQY
d_call: .; j_call: TRBJ1-5; v_call: TRBV10-3; cdr3_aa: AISVGEGSNQPQH
d_call: TRBD1; j_call: TRBJ2-7; v_call: TRBV11-3; cdr3_aa: ASSFCWDSLYEQY
d_call: .; j_call: TRBJ1-1; v_call: TRBV6-6; cdr3_aa: ASSFLGRGAF
d_call: .; j_call: TRBJ2-3; v_call: TRBV30; cdr3_aa: AWTTLRTDTQY
d_call: .; j_call: TRBJ1-5; v_call: TRBV30; cdr3_aa: AWSGSGTGNQPQH
d_call: TRBD1; j_call: TRBJ1-1; v_call: TRBV4-1; cdr3_aa: ASSLPDRGRNTEAF
d_call: .; j_call: TRBJ1-1; v_call: TRBV5-1; cdr3_aa: ASRPQGLNTEAF
d_call: TRBD1; j_call: TRBJ2-7; v_call: TRBV10-2; cdr3_aa: ASSGPTGRNEQY
d_call: .; j_call: TRBJ2-6; v_call: TRBV28; cdr3_aa: ASTGPHRSGANVLT
d_call: TRBD1; j_call: TRBJ2-7; v_call: TRBV2; cdr3_aa: ASESQGASYEQY
d_call: .; j_call: TRBJ2-7; v_call: TRBV27; cdr3_aa: ASSLRWESSYEQY
d_call: .; j_call: TRBJ1-4; v_call: TRBV2; cdr3_aa: ASGRGTEEKLF
d_call: TRBD1; j_call: TRBJ2-7; v_call: TRBV5-1; cdr3_aa: ASSYGQASSYEQY
d_call: TRBD2; j_call: TRBJ2-1; v_call: TRBV6-5; cdr3_aa: ASSRGTSGYNEQF
d_call: .; j_call: TRBJ2-5; v_call: TRBV5-4; cdr3_aa: ASSQGGRGQQETQY
d_call: TRBD2; j_call: TRBJ2-1; v_call: TRBV9; cdr3_aa: ASSPHLLADSYNEQF
d_call: .; j_call: TRBJ1-2; v_call: TRBV25-1; cdr3_aa: ASSDNRVGALYGYT
d_call: .; j_call: TRBJ2-7; v_call: TRBV5-1; cdr3_aa: ASSLAGPYEQY
d_call: .; j_call: TRBJ1-3; v_call: TRBV11-2; cdr3_aa: ASSFEQTSGNTIY
d_call: TRBD2; j_call: TRBJ2-1; v_call: TRBV10-3; cdr3_aa: AISVTSGANNEQF
d_call: .; j_call: TRBJ2-3; v_call: TRBV6-5; cdr3_aa: ASNRVSTDTQY
d_call: TRBD1; j_call: TRBJ2-7; v_call: TRBV28; cdr3_aa: ASSLGQGGEQY
d_call: .; j_call: TRBJ1-2; v_call: TRBV5-1; cdr3_aa: ASRRQPNYGYT
d_call: .; j_call: TRBJ2-7; v_call: TRBV27; cdr3_aa: ASSWFGPGDYEQY
d_call: .; j_call: TRBJ1-1; v_call: TRBV5-1; cdr3_aa: ASSLDGGSTEAF
d_call: TRBD1; j_call: TRBJ2-3; v_call: TRBV5-1; cdr3_aa: ASSLRGQGKDTQY
d_call: .; j_call: TRBJ1-1; v_call: TRBV28; cdr3_aa: ASSSDSLNTEAF
d_call: TRBD2; j_call: TRBJ2-3; v_call: TRBV2; cdr3_aa: ASSTRGGSDTQY
d_call: .; j_call: TRBJ1-2; v_call: TRBV6-1; cdr3_aa: ASRSVGGSNYGYT
d_call: TRBD1; j_call: TRBJ2-7; v_call: TRBV18; cdr3_aa: ASSPRTGAYEQY
d_call: .; j_call: TRBJ1-2; v_call: TRBV4-1; cdr3_aa: ASSLQQQTNYGYT
d_call: .; j_call: TRBJ2-5; v_call: TRBV11-2; cdr3_aa: ASSLGALRETQY
d_call: .; j_call: TRBJ2-3; v_call: TRBV27; cdr3_aa: ASSRGTDSDTQY
d_call: .; j_call: TRBJ2-7; v_call: TRBV11-2; cdr3_aa: ASSLDYGYEQY
d_call: .; j_call: TRBJ1-4; v_call: TRBV5-6; cdr3_aa: ASSLEGGGGEKLF